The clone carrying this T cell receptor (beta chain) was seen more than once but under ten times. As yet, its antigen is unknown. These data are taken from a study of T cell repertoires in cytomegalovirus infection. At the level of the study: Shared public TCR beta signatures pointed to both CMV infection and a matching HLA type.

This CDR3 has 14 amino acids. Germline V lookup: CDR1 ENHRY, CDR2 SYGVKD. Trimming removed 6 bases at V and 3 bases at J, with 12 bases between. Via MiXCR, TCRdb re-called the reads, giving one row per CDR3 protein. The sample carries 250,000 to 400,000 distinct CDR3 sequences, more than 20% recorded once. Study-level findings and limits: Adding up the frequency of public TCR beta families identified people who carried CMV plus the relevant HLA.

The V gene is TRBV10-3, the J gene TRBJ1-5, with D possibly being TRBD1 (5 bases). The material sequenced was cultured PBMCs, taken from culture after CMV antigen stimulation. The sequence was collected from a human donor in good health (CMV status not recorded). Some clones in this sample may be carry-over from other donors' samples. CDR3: CAIRGGTANQPQHF. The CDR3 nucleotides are TGTGCCATCAGGGGAGGGACGGCCAATCAGCCCCAGCATTTT.